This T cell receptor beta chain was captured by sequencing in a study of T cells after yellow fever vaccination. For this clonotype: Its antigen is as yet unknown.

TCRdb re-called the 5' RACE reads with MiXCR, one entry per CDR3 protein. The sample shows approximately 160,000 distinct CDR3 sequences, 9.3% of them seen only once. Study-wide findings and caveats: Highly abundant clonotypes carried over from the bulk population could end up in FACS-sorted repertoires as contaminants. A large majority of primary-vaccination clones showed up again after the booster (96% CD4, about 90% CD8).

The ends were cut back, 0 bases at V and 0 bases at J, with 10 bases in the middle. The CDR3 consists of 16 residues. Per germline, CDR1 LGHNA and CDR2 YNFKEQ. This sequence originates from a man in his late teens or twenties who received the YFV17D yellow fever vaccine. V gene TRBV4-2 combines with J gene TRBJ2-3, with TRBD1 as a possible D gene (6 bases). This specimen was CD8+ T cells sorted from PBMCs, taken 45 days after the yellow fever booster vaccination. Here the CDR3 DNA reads TGTGCCAGCAGCCAAGATCGACAGGCTAGCACAGATACGCAGTATTTT. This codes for CASSQDRQASTDTQYF.